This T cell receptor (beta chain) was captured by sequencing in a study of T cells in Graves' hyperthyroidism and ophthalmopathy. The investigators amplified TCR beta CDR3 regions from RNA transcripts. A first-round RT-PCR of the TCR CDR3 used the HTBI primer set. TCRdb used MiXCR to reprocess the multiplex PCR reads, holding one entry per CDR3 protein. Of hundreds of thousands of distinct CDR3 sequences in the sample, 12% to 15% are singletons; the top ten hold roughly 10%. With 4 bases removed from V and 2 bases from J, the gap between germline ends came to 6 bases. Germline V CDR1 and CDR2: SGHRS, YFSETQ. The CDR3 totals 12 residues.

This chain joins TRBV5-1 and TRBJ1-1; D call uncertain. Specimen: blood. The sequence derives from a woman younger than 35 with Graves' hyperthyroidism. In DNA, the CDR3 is TGCGCCAGCAGCGCGGAAAACACTGAAGCTTTCTTT. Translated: CASSAENTEAFF.